This T cell receptor (beta chain) derives from a study of cytomegalovirus exposure and HLA in healthy donors. The wider study: Out of fewer than 400 genotyped donors, about 84% belonged to the Caucasian-associated ancestry cluster.

General study results and limits: Productive status was seen about 87% or about 30% of the time for most TCR beta V segments in an earlier analysis. Sequence variants that were highly shared formed a cluster that was likely a sequencing artifact. Analyzed later, association rates of TCRs varied across HLA loci, with DRB1 most and HLA-C fewest.

Germline V gives CDR1 SGHRS, CDR2 YFSETQ. CDR3 size: 15 residues. V lost 1 base and J lost 0, with 7 bases in between. As for this clone: Its antigen is unknown.

60 Vbeta and 13 Jbeta primers were used in PCR. Profiling relied on immunoSEQ multiplex PCR, and the TCRdb table lists in-frame clones only, not all of them. The data contain more than 75,000 clones, around 90% of them singletons. The rearrangement uses TRBV5-1 and TRBJ1-4, with no clear D. This receptor was obtained from a man aged 18 to 35 in good health and CMV-seronegative. The specimen sequenced was PBMCs. The CDR3 is CASSLHRATNEKLFF. CDR3 nucleotides: TGCGCCAGCAGCTTGCACAGAGCAACTAATGAAAAACTGTTTTTT. Full variable domain (missing parts from reference TRBV5-1 and TRBJ1-4): KAGVTQTPRYLIKTRGQQVTLSCSPISGHRSVSWYQQTPGQGLQFLFEYFSETQRNKGNFPGRFSGRQFSNSRSEMNVSTLELGDSALYLCASSLHRATNEKLFFGSGTQLSVL.